These 27 T cell receptor beta chains were sequenced from one sample in a study of T cells in Graves' hyperthyroidism and ophthalmopathy. From RNA transcripts, TCR beta CDR3 regions were amplified. The HTBI primer set was used in a first-round RT-PCR of the TCR CDR3. MiXCR, run by TCRdb on the multiplex PCR reads, gives a single entry per CDR3 protein. The table shows more than 550,000 distinct CDR3 sequences, with 15% to 20% occurring only once. Sequences were obtained from blood. Source of these receptors: a man in his forties or fifties with Graves' hyperthyroidism.

This clonotype was counted at least ten times. The rearrangement uses TRBV19 and TRBJ1-5; 9 bases are shared with TRBD1. The CDR3 length is 13 residues. With 10 bases clipped from V and 5 bases from J, the junction kept 6 bases outside the gene matches. Per the germline V gene, CDR1 is LNHDA and CDR2 is SQIVND (reference sequence). The CDR3 protein is CATTGGSYQPQHF. CDR3 nucleotide sequence: TGTGCCACCACAGGGGGCTCCTATCAGCCCCAGCATTTT.

This clonotype occurred a few times. This chain links TRBV4-1 with TRBJ2-1; no firm D call. V was trimmed by 0 bases and J by 8 bases, leaving 5 bases between them. Looked up from germline, CDR1 is MGHRA and CDR2 is YSYEKL. The CDR3 runs to 12 residues. In DNA form, the CDR3 reads TGCGCCAGCAGCCAAGATAGGTATGAGCAGTTCTTC. Protein sequence: CASSQDRYEQFF.

This clonotype was seen ten or more times. V gene TRBV12-3 or TRBV12-4 combines with J gene TRBJ2-2, with D tentatively TRBD2 (5 bases). The CDR3 length is 17 residues. With 5 bases removed from V and 0 bases from J, the gap between germline ends came to 16 bases. CDR3 sequence (DNA): TGTGCCAGCAGTCTAGACCGGACTTATACGAACACCGGGGAGCTGTTTTTT. It yields the protein CASSLDRTYTNTGELFF.

As regards this clonotype: A clone one base away is much larger, so this may be a read error. J is TRBJ1-1 and V is TRBV5-1, with TRBD1 matching 7 bases. The length of the CDR3 is 15 residues. Per the germline V gene, CDR1 is SGHRS and CDR2 is YFSETQ. In nucleotides, the CDR3 is TGCGCCACCCAAACAGGGGCAATGGGGAACACTGAAGCTTTATTT. Protein sequence: CATQTGAMGNTEALF. The whole variable domain, remainder taken from reference TRBV5-1 and TRBJ1-1, is KAGVTQTPRYLIKTRGQQVTLSCSPISGHRSVSWYQQTPGQGLQFLFEYFSETQRNKGNFPGRFSGRQFSNSRSEMNVSTLELGDSALYLCATQTGAMGNTEALFGQGTRLTVV.

This clonotype was picked up many times. The CDR3 spells CASTYGTAREKLFF. CDR3 bases: TGTGCCAGCACTTACGGGACGGCTAGAGAAAAACTGTTTTTT. The chain combines TRBV2 with TRBJ1-4; the D gene is possibly TRBD1 (5 bases). The CDR3 runs to 14 residues. Germline V gene data show CDR1 as SNHLY and CDR2 as FYNNEI. Deletions cut 7 bases from V and 8 bases from J, with 17 bases between. The entire variable domain, with the rest obtained from reference TRBV2 and TRBJ1-4, is as follows: EPEVTQTPSHQVTQMGQEVILRCVPISNHLYFYWYRQILGQKVEFLVSFYNNEISEKSEIFDDQFSVERPDGSNFTLKIRSTKLEDSAMYFCASTYGTAREKLFFGSGTQLSVL.

In its sample, this clonotype was seen many times. This chain uses TRBV30 with TRBJ1-5, with D possibly TRBD1 on 5 matching bases. The CDR3 consists of 14 residues. The germline CDR1 and CDR2 sequences are GTSNPN and SVGIG (reference sequence). V dropped 2 bases and J dropped 11 bases, with 19 bases sitting between them. The CDR3 spells CAWSLTTGAQSQHF. Here the CDR3 DNA reads TGTGCCTGGAGTCTTACGACCGGGGCCCAGTCCCAGCATTTT.

This clonotype has a handful of counts. The J gene is TRBJ1-5, the V gene TRBV18; a possible D gene is TRBD1 (6 bases). CDR1 is KGHSH and CDR2 is LQKENI in the germline V gene. V lost 3 bases, J lost 8 bases, and 14 bases lay in between. CDR3 length equals 14 residues. This chain's CDR3 is CASSPTQQGEPQHF. Here the CDR3 DNA reads TGTGCCAGCTCACCGACGCAACAGGGAGAGCCCCAGCATTTT. The whole variable domain, filled in from reference TRBV18 and TRBJ1-5, reads NAGVMQNPRHLVRRRGQEARLRCSPMKGHSHVYWYRQLPEEGLKFMVYLQKENIIDESGMPKERFSAEFPKEGPSILRIQQVVRGDSAAYFCASSPTQQGEPQHFGDGTRLSIL.

A word on this clonotype: The CDR3 ends on some other residue instead of the conserved phenylalanine or tryptophan, so this is likely a read error. This sequence joins TRBV6-5 and TRBJ1-2, with TRBD1 as a possible D gene (6 bases). Germline values: CDR1 MNHEY, CDR2 SVGAGI. CDR3 length: 12 residues. Trimming took 2 bases from V and 7 from J, leaving 8 bases between them. This CDR3 reads CASSYTGSGYTL. The CDR3 coding sequence is TGTGCCAGCAGTTACACAGGGAGTGGCTACACCCTC.

This clonotype was seen only a few times. A much larger clone differs by one base, so this may be a read error. The chain carries TRBV24-1 and TRBJ2-5; D gene ambiguous. The CDR3 runs to 14 residues. Germline CDR1 is KGHDR and CDR2 is SFDVKD. This CDR3 reads CATSDFSGQEAQYF. CDR3 DNA sequence: TGTGCCACCAGTGATTTCTCCGGTCAAGAGGCCCAGTACTTC.

This clonotype was counted at least ten times. V gene TRBV11-3 combines with J gene TRBJ2-1; D is perhaps TRBD2 (6 bases). The CDR3 totals 15 residues. Germline CDR1 is SGHNT and CDR2 is YENEEA. V was clipped by 0 bases and J by 9 bases, with 15 bases between them. For the CDR3, the DNA is TGTGCCAGCAGCTTAGATCCGGGAACCGGGGGTGAGCAGTTCTTC. It codes for CASSLDPGTGGEQFF.

This clonotype was picked up many times. This chain connects TRBV5-4 to TRBJ2-2, with no clear D. Germline CDR1 reads SGHNT; CDR2 reads YYREEE (reference sequence). The CDR3 contains 12 residues. Trimming took 4 bases from V and 5 from J, leaving 6 bases between them. CDR3 coding DNA: TGTGCCAGCAGCACCTCGACCGGGGAGCTGTTTTTT. As protein: CASSTSTGELFF.

This clonotype was counted a few times. The chain joins TRBV6-1 to TRBJ2-1, with 8 bases lining up with TRBD2. From germline, CDR1 is MNHNS and CDR2 SASEGT. This CDR3 has 16 residues. Trimming removed 5 bases from V and 1 base from J; junction bases left unmatched: 7. The CDR3 loop is CASSSQGTSSYNEQFF. CDR3 nucleotides: TGTGCCAGCAGTTCTCAAGGGACTAGTTCCTACAATGAGCAGTTCTTC.

Concerning this clonotype: Since a much larger clone is just one base distant, this may be a read error. The J gene is TRBJ2-1, the V gene TRBV5-5; D perhaps matches TRBD2 (6 bases). The length of the CDR3 is 15 residues. Per the germline V gene, CDR1 is SGHKS and CDR2 is YYEKEE (reference sequence). The CDR3 DNA reads TGTGCCGGCAGCCCCTGGAGGGCTCGGGACAATGAGCAGTTCTTC. It encodes CAGSPWRARDNEQFF. The complete variable domain, with remaining parts taken from reference TRBV5-5 and TRBJ2-1, reads DAGVTQSPTHLIKTRGQQVTLRCSPISGHKSVSWYQQVLGQGPQFIFQYYEKEERGRGNFPDRFSARQFPNYSSELNVNALLLGDSALYLCAGSPWRARDNEQFFGPGTRLTVL.

Only a few counts were recorded for this clonotype. V is TRBV24-1 and J is TRBJ2-1, with 8 bases identical to TRBD1. This CDR3 has 16 residues. V lost 4 bases to trimming and J lost 3 bases; unmatched junction nucleotides: 7. Per the germline V gene, CDR1 is KGHDR and CDR2 is SFDVKD. The CDR3 loop reads CATSDATGDRYNEQFF. The CDR3 DNA is TGTGCCACCAGTGACGCGACAGGGGACCGCTACAATGAGCAGTTCTTC.

This chain links TRBV28 with TRBJ1-2; 7 nucleotides agree with TRBD1. J lost 0 bases, V lost 6 bases, and 13 bases had no gene match. This CDR3 contains 17 residues. Germline values: CDR1 MDHEN, CDR2 SYDVKM. The CDR3 DNA reads TGTGCCAGCAGCCGTTCCAGGGGGACGGAATCTAACTATGGCTACACCTTC. The encoded protein is CASSRSRGTESNYGYTF.

This clonotype was counted between two and nine times. The CDR3 protein is CSALPHRVSGNEQFF. In DNA, the CDR3 is TGCAGTGCTCTCCCTCACAGGGTATCGGGCAATGAGCAGTTCTTC. The gene calls are TRBV20-1 and TRBJ2-1; D might be TRBD1 (6 bases). The CDR3 has 15 amino acids. Between the trimmed V and J ends, which lost 5 bases and 6 bases, there was a span of 20 bases. Germline CDR1 and CDR2: DFQATT and SNEGSKA (reference sequence).

The table lists this clonotype with a few counts. The rearrangement links TRBV2 to TRBJ1-5; no firm D call. Deletions cut 5 bases from V and 0 bases from J, with 14 bases between. Germline V CDR1 and CDR2: SNHLY, FYNNEI. The length of the CDR3 is 16 residues. CDR3 amino acids: CASSPAWYRSNQPQHF. Here the CDR3 DNA reads TGTGCCAGCAGTCCTGCCTGGTACCGTAGCAATCAGCCCCAGCATTTT.

This clonotype was found a few times. V usage is TRBV7-9 and J usage is TRBJ2-5; possible D gene TRBD1, 6 bases. Trimming shortened V by 6 bases and J by 4 bases, and 12 bases separated the two germline ends. The length of the CDR3 is 13 residues. Germline assignment: CDR1 SEHNR and CDR2 FQNEAQ (reference sequence). This CDR3 is CASRPGTPETQYF. In DNA form, the CDR3 reads TGTGCCAGCAGGCCCGGGACACCAGAGACCCAGTACTTC.

This clonotype appeared many times. The chain has TRBV20-1 and TRBJ2-1, with 16 bases matching TRBD2. After removal of 3 bases from V and 7 bases from J, the junction contained 12 bases not matched to a gene. Germline values: CDR1 DFQATT, CDR2 SNEGSKA (reference sequence). The CDR3 sequence is 18 residues long. CDR3 nucleotide sequence: TGCAGTGCTAGCCCCCGGGGGGGACTAGCGGGAGGGTGGAATGAGCAGTTCTTC. This sequence encodes CSASPRGGLAGGWNEQFF.

The V gene is TRBV6-1, the J gene TRBJ2-7, with D unresolved. The CDR3 is 14 residues long. Germline V gives CDR1 MNHNS, CDR2 SASEGT. V was cut by 7 bases and J by 5 bases, with 18 bases left in between. The CDR3 region has the DNA TGTGCCAGCAAGGTGGTGGGAATGGGCAACGAGCAGTACTTC. Translating gives CASKVVGMGNEQYF.

This clonotype has at least ten counts. The chain links TRBV11-3 to TRBJ2-1; TRBD2 matches 10 bases. The CDR3 covers 15 residues. Germline V CDR1 and CDR2: SGHNT, YENEEA. Trimming took 4 bases from V and 4 from J; bases not matched to a gene: 4. The CDR3 coding sequence is TGTGCCAGCAGCTCCCAACTAGCGGGGTACAATGAGCAGTTCTTC. Its translation: CASSSQLAGYNEQFF.

Comments on this clonotype: A clone one base away is much larger, so this may be a read error. V and J are TRBV5-5 and TRBJ2-1; D remains ambiguous. This CDR3 spans 15 amino acids. CDR1 and CDR2 from the germline V gene are SGHKS and YYEKEE (reference sequence). Trimming removed 4 bases from V and 0 bases from J, with 11 bases in between. CDR3 region: CASSVLANSYNEQFF. Written as DNA, the CDR3 is TGTGCCAGCAGCGTCCTGGCTAACTCCTACAATGAGCAGTTCTTC.

This clonotype was observed at least ten times. The chain carries TRBV20-1 and TRBJ1-2; D remains unclear. In germline, CDR1 is DFQATT, CDR2 SNEGSKA (reference sequence). The V and J ends lost 0 bases and 8 bases respectively, with 7 bases between them. This CDR3 is 11 amino acids long. In nucleotides, the CDR3 is TGCAGTGCTAGAGACAGGCCGGGCTACACCTTC. Translation gives CSARDRPGYTF.

The rearrangement links TRBV19 to TRBJ2-7; 9 bases map to TRBD1. CDR3 length equals 15 residues. J gave up 0 bases and V 6 bases, and 6 bases lay outside the gene matches. Germline loops: CDR1 LNHDA, CDR2 SQIVND (reference sequence). CDR3 residues: CASREGQGLSYEQYF. The CDR3 nucleotides are TGTGCCAGTAGGGAGGGACAGGGCCTCTCCTACGAGCAGTACTTC.

There are many counts of this clonotype. The J gene is TRBJ2-3, the V gene TRBV11-2; TRBD2 might be the D (5 bases). Trimming pared 3 bases from V and 2 bases from J, leaving 6 bases between. CDR1 is SGHAT and CDR2 is FQNNGV in the germline V gene. This CDR3 spans 13 amino acids. The CDR3 protein is CASSFGLTDTQYF. In nucleotides, the CDR3 is TGTGCCAGCAGCTTCGGACTCACAGATACGCAGTATTTT. The entire variable domain, with the rest obtained from reference TRBV11-2 and TRBJ2-3, is as follows: EAGVAQSPRYKIIEKRQSVAFWCNPISGHATLYWYQQILGQGPKLLIQFQNNGVVDDSQLPKDRFSAERLKGVDSTLKIQPAKLEDSAVYLCASSFGLTDTQYFGPGTRLTVL.

This chain links TRBV10-2 with TRBJ1-3; 7 bases fit TRBD1. The CDR3 has 17 residues. Germline CDR1 and CDR2: WSHSY and SAAADI. V trimming: 6 bases; J trimming: 1 base; junction bases outside the gene matches: 12. CDR3 in DNA: TGCGCCAGCAGATCCGCTCCAGGGGGGACTTCTGGAAACACCATATATTTT. This encodes CASRSAPGGTSGNTIYF.

The chain combines TRBV3-1 with TRBJ2-3, with 15 bases that match TRBD2. Germline loops: CDR1 LGHDT, CDR2 YNNKEL (reference sequence). The J segment lost 2 bases and the V segment lost 4 bases, leaving 4 bases of the junction unmatched. The CDR3 is 17 residues long. CDR3: CASSPGLAGGLTDTQYF. The CDR3 bases are TGTGCCAGCAGCCCCGGACTAGCGGGAGGGCTCACAGATACGCAGTATTTT.